These 27 T cell receptor beta chains came from one sample sequenced in a study of T-cell reconstitution after alpha-beta-depleted transplantation in children (dated by TCRdb to 2016 to 2017). In light of the paper, this sample's treatment or condition label describes: allogeneic hematopoietic cell transplantation with graft depleted of TCRalphabeta T cells and CD19 B cells. Receptors were amplified or captured by PCR. The sample was run on an Illumina HiSeq 2500. To normalize quantification of the TCRbeta repertoire, the TCR libraries were built with molecular barcoding that relied on unique molecular identifiers. The public reads were run again by TCRdb, first through fastp at Q25 and then through MiXCR, and only productive beta chains were kept. Every CDR3 protein is listed once, alongside the most common genes and DNA of its rows. A total of roughly 280,000 distinct CDR3 sequences appear in this sample, roughly 10% of them only once. The ten largest clones capture around a quarter of the sample.

Sequencing used peripheral blood, obtained 180 days after TCRalphabeta/CD19-depleted stem cell transplant. These receptors were obtained from a male patient aged 2-15 years who had a stem cell transplant for chronic granulomatous disease, so the T cells may come from the graft donor.

This clonotype was recorded only once. The missing conserved phenylalanine or tryptophan at the end of this CDR3 makes a read error likely. CDR3 in DNA: TGTGCCAGCAGTGAATTAGAAAGGTGGGACAGCCCATCCTACGAGCAGTACTAC. This gives the protein CASSELERWDSPSYEQYY. This chain joins TRBV25-1 and TRBJ2-7, with 7 bases that match TRBD1. Germline V gives CDR1 MGHDK, CDR2 SYGVNS. The CDR3 has 18 residues. V gave up 1 base and J gave up 1 base; unmatched junction bases: 13.

The chain is built from TRBV7-2 and TRBJ2-3; a possible D gene is TRBD2 (6 bases). The V gene's germline CDR1 is SGHTA and CDR2 FQGNSA. Trimming left V 2 bases short and J 2 bases short, with 14 bases between. This CDR3 has 16 residues. CDR3 residues: CASSLMGGYYTDTQYF. The CDR3, as DNA: TGTGCCAGCAGCTTAATGGGGGGATACTACACAGATACGCAGTATTTT.

This clonotype was detected many times. The chain employs TRBV15 and TRBJ2-3; D may match TRBD1 or TRBD2 (5 bases each). This CDR3 is built from 17 residues. Trimming shortened V by 2 bases and J by 1 base, and 16 bases separated the two germline ends. CDR1 is LNHNV, CDR2 YYDKDF, per germline (reference sequence). The CDR3 spells CATSRPNVGAGTDTQYF. The CDR3, as DNA: TGTGCCACCAGCAGACCAAACGTCGGGGCTGGCACAGATACGCAGTATTTT. The variable domain in full, with the rest retrieved from reference TRBV15 and TRBJ2-3, is DAMVIQNPRYQVTQFGKPVTLSCSQTLNHNVMYWYQQKSSQAPKLLFHYYDKDFNNEADTPDNFQSRRPNTSFCFLDIRSPGLGDTAMYLCATSRPNVGAGTDTQYFGPGTRLTVL.

This clonotype was seen at least ten times. The V call is TRBV12-3 or TRBV12-4, the J call TRBJ2-7; 7 bases are shared with TRBD1. The V and J ends lost 8 bases and 3 bases, in that order; junction bases with no gene match: 7. The CDR3 length is 13 residues. Written as DNA, the CDR3 is TGTGCCAGCGGCATACAGGGGTTCTACGAGCAGTACTTC. It translates to CASGIQGFYEQYF.

Remarks on this clonotype: Possible read error: a much larger clone is one base away. The CDR3 does not end in the conserved phenylalanine or tryptophan, so this is likely a read error. The V and J genes are TRBV4-1 and TRBJ2-7, with TRBD2 matching 13 bases. The CDR3 extends over 16 amino acids. V was clipped by 1 base and J by 6 bases; unmatched bases: 6. The germline V gene has CDR1 MGHRA and CDR2 YSYEKL. CDR3 bases: TGCGCCAGCAGCCAAGGGCTACTAGCGGGAGGGCTCGAGCAGTACTAC. Residues: CASSQGLLAGGLEQYY.

This clonotype has a count of ten or more. The J gene is TRBJ2-1, the V gene TRBV30, with TRBD2 as a possible D gene (6 bases). V was clipped by 0 bases and J by 10 bases, with 16 bases between them. Germline V gene sequence: CDR1 GTSNPN, CDR2 SVGIG (reference sequence). The CDR3 extends over 14 amino acids. CDR3 in DNA: TGTGCCTGGAGTGTACCCGGCCCCCTAGCGGAGCAGTTCTTC. Its protein is CAWSVPGPLAEQFF.

This clonotype was observed many times. V and J are TRBV4-1 and TRBJ2-7; TRBD1 might be the D (6 bases). Germline loops: CDR1 MGHRA, CDR2 YSYEKL. The CDR3 has 15 amino acids. Trimming cost V 2 bases and J 6 bases, with 17 bases left between them. Here the CDR3 reads CASSQNRAAPSEQYF. The DNA for the CDR3 is TGCGCCAGCAGCCAAAACAGGGCAGCCCCCTCCGAGCAGTACTTC.

This clonotype was seen once. The rearrangement links TRBV19 to TRBJ2-1; D is perhaps TRBD2 (5 bases). Per the germline V gene, CDR1 is LNHDA and CDR2 is SQIVND (reference sequence). V was cut by 2 bases and J by 7 bases, with 12 bases left in between. The CDR3 is 14 residues long. CDR3 DNA: TGTGCCAGTAGTATACTAGCTGCTGGAAATGAGCAGTTCTTC. Protein sequence: CASSILAAGNEQFF.

This clonotype was found many times. V is TRBV20-1 and J is TRBJ2-7; 10 bases are a match to TRBD2. Trimming at V came to 6 bases and at J to 5 bases, leaving 4 bases not matched to a gene. This CDR3 has 12 residues. The V gene's germline CDR1 is DFQATT and CDR2 SNEGSKA (reference sequence). CDR3 region: CSARGLAHEQYF. The CDR3 nucleotides read TGCAGTGCAAGGGGACTAGCGCACGAGCAGTACTTC.

The chain couples TRBV19 to TRBJ2-3; 8 nucleotides align to TRBD1. Trimming removed 8 bases from V and 3 bases from J; junction bases left unmatched: 10. The germline V gene has CDR1 LNHDA and CDR2 SQIVND (reference sequence). The CDR3 length is 15 residues. CDR3 in amino acids: CASSRTGIRTDTQYF. The CDR3 DNA reads TGTGCCAGTTCAAGGACAGGGATAAGGACAGATACGCAGTATTTT.

This clonotype was picked up many times. J is TRBJ2-3 and V is TRBV20-1; no firm D call. Germline CDR1 is DFQATT and CDR2 is SNEGSKA (reference sequence). The V gene lost 3 bases and the J gene lost 6 bases, with 7 bases spanning the gap. The CDR3 is made up of 11 amino acids. In nucleotides, the CDR3 is TGCAGTGCTAGCAGGAGTGATACGCAGTATTTT. Protein: CSASRSDTQYF.

This clonotype was seen at least ten times. The J gene is TRBJ2-7, the V gene TRBV2, with 9 positions matching TRBD1. The CDR3 is made up of 14 amino acids. Looked up from germline, CDR1 is SNHLY and CDR2 is FYNNEI. V lost 7 bases, J lost 3 bases, and 7 bases stayed unmatched. For the CDR3, the DNA is TGTGCCAGCAAGACAGGGGGTCTCGTCTACGAGCAGTACTTC. This gives the protein CASKTGGLVYEQYF.

Comments on this clonotype: Since a much larger clone is just one base distant, this may be a read error. The chain has TRBV28 and TRBJ1-1; D call uncertain. Germline V gene data show CDR1 as MDHEN and CDR2 as SYDVKM. There are 12 residues in the CDR3. CDR3 protein: CASRVTYTEAYF. CDR3 nucleotide sequence: TGTGCCAGCAGGGTAACATACACTGAAGCTTACTTT.

This clonotype was recorded many times. The V and J genes are TRBV4-1 and TRBJ2-1, with TRBD2 as a possible D gene (6 bases). CDR1 and CDR2 from the germline V gene are MGHRA and YSYEKL. The CDR3 spans 17 residues. Between the trimmed V and J ends, which lost 0 bases and 4 bases, there was a span of 16 bases. For the CDR3, the DNA is TGCGCCAGCAGCCAAGATTTGGGGGAGGCTGCTTACAATGAGCAGTTCTTC. Encoded protein: CASSQDLGEAAYNEQFF.

This clonotype was seen more than once but under ten times. The chain joins TRBV14 to TRBJ1-2; no clear D gene. V dropped 5 bases and J dropped 4 bases, with 11 bases sitting between them. The V gene's germline CDR1 is SGHDN and CDR2 FVKESK. There are 13 residues in the CDR3. The CDR3 DNA sequence: TGTGCCAGCAGCTTCGGACGGTCCTATGGCTACACCTTC. Translated, it gives CASSFGRSYGYTF.

This clonotype has a count of ten or more. CDR3 sequence reads: CSARGWRSPYEQYF. CDR3 nucleotides: TGCAGTGCTAGAGGGTGGAGATCACCCTACGAGCAGTACTTC. The chain carries TRBV20-1 and TRBJ2-7; D call uncertain. Trimming took 1 base from V and 2 from J, leaving 12 bases between them. The CDR3 spans 14 residues. Germline V gene sequence: CDR1 DFQATT, CDR2 SNEGSKA (reference sequence).

This clonotype came up many times. This chain uses TRBV12-3 or TRBV12-4 with TRBJ1-1; D gene ambiguous. The CDR3 length is 12 residues. Trimming pared 7 bases from V and 6 bases from J, leaving 12 bases between. CDR3 sequence reads: CASISVGAEAFF. The DNA for the CDR3 is TGTGCCAGCATTTCCGTTGGGGCTGAAGCTTTCTTT.

This clonotype has a count of ten or more. The chain joins TRBV7-8 to TRBJ2-7; 11 nucleotides agree with TRBD2. Germline-derived CDR1 and CDR2 are SGHVS and FQNEAQ. This CDR3 has 15 amino acids. V lost 5 bases and J lost 2; bases outside the gene matches: 5. The CDR3 reads CASSHRLAGTYEQYF. The CDR3 nucleotides are TGTGCCAGCAGCCACCGACTAGCGGGGACCTACGAGCAGTACTTC.

This clonotype was seen repeatedly, ten times or more. The chain recombines TRBV12-3 or TRBV12-4 with TRBJ1-2; 10 bases line up with TRBD1. V was clipped by 3 bases and J by 7 bases; unmatched bases: 8. This CDR3 contains 15 residues. This chain's CDR3 is CASSFQTGGFGGYTF. The DNA of the CDR3 is TGTGCCAGCAGTTTTCAGACAGGGGGCTTTGGTGGCTACACCTTC.

The sample holds many counts of this clonotype. The J gene is TRBJ2-5, the V gene TRBV28; D gene ambiguous. This CDR3 comprises 15 residues. Between the trimmed V and J ends, which lost 5 bases and 5 bases, there was a span of 18 bases. Germline loops: CDR1 MDHEN, CDR2 SYDVKM. This CDR3 is CASSPVGRKDETQYF. DNA for the CDR3: TGTGCCAGCAGTCCCGTAGGTCGAAAAGACGAGACCCAGTACTTC. Full variable domain (outside the CDR3, taken from reference TRBV28 and TRBJ2-5): DVKVTQSSRYLVKRTGEKVFLECVQDMDHENMFWYRQDPGLGLRLIYFSYDVKMKEKGDIPEGYSVSREKKERFSLILESASTNQTSMYLCASSPVGRKDETQYFGPGTRLLVL.

This clonotype was observed at least ten times. V gene TRBV12-3 or TRBV12-4 combines with J gene TRBJ1-1; D not certain. Between the trimmed V and J ends, which lost 10 bases and 6 bases, there was a span of 15 bases. This CDR3 spans 12 amino acids. The chain's CDR3 is CATKAGNAEAFF. The CDR3 region has the DNA TGTGCCACCAAGGCTGGCAACGCTGAAGCTTTCTTT.

With regard to this clonotype: A much larger clone lies one base from this, so it may be a read error. This chain links TRBV7-9 with TRBJ2-3, with 9 bases aligning to TRBD2. This CDR3 contains 15 residues. Germline CDR1 SEHNR, CDR2 FQNEAQ (reference sequence). In nucleotides, the CDR3 is TGTTCCAGCAGCAAAGCGGGAGGCAGCCCAGATACGCAGTATTTT. It translates to CSSSKAGGSPDTQYF.

This clonotype was counted at least ten times. This chain joins TRBV29-1 and TRBJ1-2, with unresolved D. Germline CDR1 and CDR2: SQVTM and ANQGSEA. The CDR3 runs 10 residues. The V end was cut by 3 bases, the J end by 7 bases, with 6 bases between. The CDR3 DNA reads as TGCAGCGTTGAGGGAGGTGGCTACACCTTC. Translating gives CSVEGGGYTF. The full variable domain, in which reference TRBV29-1 and TRBJ1-2 provide the parts outside the CDR3, is SAVISQKPSRDICQRGTSLTIQCQVDSQVTMMFWYRQQPGQSLTLIATANQGSEATYESGFVIDKFPISRPNLTFSTLTVSNMSPEDSSIYLCSVEGGGYTFGSGTRLTVV.

This clonotype has at least ten counts. The chain is built from TRBV15 and TRBJ2-3; 7 bases map to TRBD1. The germline CDR1 and CDR2 sequences are LNHNV and YYDKDF (reference sequence). Unmatched junction bases numbered 5, after V lost 1 base and J lost 4 bases. The CDR3 sequence is 15 residues long. CDR3 coding DNA: TGTGCCACCAGCAGAGGAGACAGGGTTCCAGATACGCAGTATTTT. Residues: CATSRGDRVPDTQYF.

This clonotype was recorded many times. The chain is built from TRBV5-5 and TRBJ1-2, with 9 bases matching TRBD1. V lost 0 bases to trimming and J lost 6 bases; unmatched junction nucleotides: 12. Germline CDR1 SGHKS, CDR2 YYEKEE (reference sequence). The CDR3 totals 17 residues. The DNA of the CDR3 is TGTGCCAGCAGCTTGGCCCTAGGGACAGGGAGTTTGGATGGCTACACCTTC. This gives the protein CASSLALGTGSLDGYTF.

This clonotype was seen ten or more times. The rearrangement uses TRBV5-1 and TRBJ2-1; perhaps D is TRBD1 or TRBD2 (6 bases each). CDR1 and CDR2 from the germline V gene are SGHRS and YFSETQ. With 2 bases removed from V and 2 bases from J, the gap between germline ends came to 14 bases. This CDR3 comprises 16 residues. The CDR3 sequence is CASSFALGGAYNEQFF. The CDR3 DNA reads TGCGCCAGCAGCTTTGCTTTGGGGGGCGCCTACAATGAGCAGTTCTTC. Variable domain in full (rest from reference TRBV5-1 and TRBJ2-1): KAGVTQTPRYLIKTRGQQVTLSCSPISGHRSVSWYQQTPGQGLQFLFEYFSETQRNKGNFPGRFSGRQFSNSRSEMNVSTLELGDSALYLCASSFALGGAYNEQFFGPGTRLTVL.

To note about this clonotype: This sequence may be a read error, since a much larger clone differs from it by one base. This CDR3 is missing its conserved last phenylalanine or tryptophan, likely due to a read error. The chain couples TRBV29-1 to TRBJ1-2, with TRBD1 matching 9 bases. CDR1 SQVTM and CDR2 ANQGSEA come from the germline V gene. This CDR3 has 12 amino acids. Trimming took 5 bases from V and 6 from J; bases not matched to a gene: 4. The CDR3 loop reads CSVRTGANGYTL. DNA for the CDR3: TGCAGCGTTCGGACAGGGGCGAATGGCTACACCTTA.